What follows are 23 T cell receptor beta chains derived from one specimen sequenced in a study of OX40 agonist ivuxolimab in advanced cancers. Using immunoSEQ multiplex PCR, the repertoire was profiled, and TCRdb retains in-frame clones only, with some absent. Of roughly 60,000 clones listed, around 92% are singletons. Sequenced here: CD4+ or CD8+ T cells sorted from blood, sampled in a trial of the OX40 agonist ivuxolimab. The receptors stem from an adult with an advanced solid tumor such as melanoma, head and neck, liver or kidney cancer.

The gene calls are TRBV27 and TRBJ1-1; no firm D call. Per the germline V gene, CDR1 is MNHEY and CDR2 is SMNVEV (reference sequence). The V gene lost 2 bases and the J gene lost 1 base, with 5 bases spanning the gap. The CDR3 is 13 amino acids. CDR3 nucleotide sequence: TGTGCCAGCAGTTTAATGGCGAACACTGAAGCTTTCTTT. Its translation: CASSLMANTEAFF.

The rearrangement joins TRBV27 to TRBJ2-1; D may be TRBD2 (6 bases). The CDR3 has 13 residues. With 3 bases removed from V and 13 bases from J, the gap between germline ends came to 16 bases. Germline V gene data show CDR1 as MNHEY and CDR2 as SMNVEV (reference sequence). The chain's CDR3 is CASSLVASVAQFF. The DNA for the CDR3 is TGTGCCAGCAGTTTGGTGGCTAGCGTTGCTCAGTTCTTC.

This clone has more than one count but fewer than ten. This chain uses TRBV7-6 with TRBJ2-7; D might be TRBD1 or TRBD2, each matching 5 bases. Germline loops: CDR1 SGHVS, CDR2 FNYEAQ. Trimming cost V 1 base and J 4 bases, with 8 bases left between them. This CDR3 spans 13 amino acids. CDR3 sequence reads: CASSLGGDYEQYF. The CDR3 DNA reads TGTGCCAGCAGCTTAGGAGGGGATTACGAGCAGTACTTC.

V is TRBV21-1 and J is TRBJ2-1. TRBV21-1 is designated a pseudogene. There are 15 residues in the CDR3. The CDR3 sequence: CASSKVPVSVDEQFF. The CDR3, as DNA: TGTGCCAGCAGCAAAGTTCCAGTGTCGGTTGATGAGCAGTTCTTC.

This chain links TRBV18 with TRBJ2-1; 7 bases line up with TRBD2. Germline lookup yields CDR1 KGHSH and CDR2 LQKENI. This CDR3 has 15 amino acids. Germline trimming cut 3 bases from V and 5 bases from J; bases unmatched to any gene: 7. CDR3 DNA sequence: TGTGCCAGCTCACCGGGGAGGGCCCTCAACAATGAGCAGTTCTTC. It is translated as CASSPGRALNNEQFF.

This sequence joins TRBV15 and TRBJ2-3; TRBD2 matches 7 bases. CDR3 size: 15 residues. Germline lookup yields CDR1 LNHNV and CDR2 YYDKDF (reference sequence). Trimming took 1 base from V and 6 from J; bases not matched to a gene: 7. The CDR3 region has the DNA TGTGCCACCAGCAGAGCGAGGGGAGCGGGGGATACGCAGTATTTT. Its protein product is CATSRARGAGDTQYF.

The chain links TRBV27 to TRBJ2-7; no firm D call. CDR1 and CDR2 (germline): MNHEY, SMNVEV (reference sequence). The CDR3 sequence is 13 residues long. Between the trimmed V and J ends, which lost 6 bases and 5 bases, there was a span of 14 bases. This CDR3 reads CASRFPGRHEQYF. CDR3 sequence (DNA): TGTGCCAGCAGATTCCCCGGGCGGCACGAGCAGTACTTC.

On this clone itself: This CDR3 fails to terminate in the conserved phenylalanine or tryptophan, so it likely reflects a read error. Because the CDR3's place on the DNA is in doubt, the DNA is left out and the CDR3 is given as listed by TCRdb. This chain connects TRBV9 to TRBJ2-7; the table's D call, TRBD2, has no DNA check behind it. Inclusive of both ends, the CDR3 amounts to 15 amino acids. Germline V gene lookup returns CDR1 SGDLS and CDR2 YYNGEE. Here the CDR3 reads CASSVATSASGSPVL.

This sequence joins TRBV28 and TRBJ1-5; TRBD1 might be the D (5 bases). The length of the CDR3 is 14 residues. Trimming took 5 bases from V and 4 from J, leaving 12 bases between them. Per the germline V gene, CDR1 is MDHEN and CDR2 is SYDVKM. The DNA of the CDR3 is TGTGCCAGCAGTCCAGGGCCCCTAAATCAGCCCCAGCATTTT. Encoded protein: CASSPGPLNQPQHF.

Written as DNA, the CDR3 is TGTGCCAGCAGCGGAAATAGCGGGGGGAACACCGGGGAGCTGTTTTTT. Its protein is CASSGNSGGNTGELFF. The chain links TRBV9 to TRBJ2-2; 9 positions match TRBD2. Per germline, CDR1 SGDLS and CDR2 YYNGEE. CDR3 length: 16 residues. The ends lost 3 bases at V and 1 base at J; junction bases unmatched: 4. Drawing the rest from reference TRBV9 and TRBJ2-2, the complete variable domain is DSGVTQTPKHLITATGQRVTLRCSPRSGDLSVYWYQQSLDQGLQFLIQYYNGEERAKGNILERFSAQQFPDLHSELNLSSLELGDSALYFCASSGNSGGNTGELFFGEGSRLTVL.

CDR3 amino acids: CASSLGAYSSYEQYF. The CDR3 DNA reads TGTGCCAGCAGCTTAGGAGCATACAGCTCCTACGAGCAGTACTTC. The chain has TRBV11-2 and TRBJ2-7; no clear D gene. The V gene lost 1 base and the J gene lost 0 bases, with 10 bases spanning the gap. The CDR3 length is 15 residues. From germline, CDR1 is SGHAT and CDR2 FQNNGV.

The rearrangement joins TRBV4-3 to TRBJ2-1; D gene unclear. CDR1 is LGHNA and CDR2 is YSLEER in the germline V gene. CDR3 length: 14 residues. V lost 1 base and J lost 7, with 11 bases in between. CDR3 region: CASSQVGSRNEQFF. Here the CDR3 DNA reads TGCGCCAGCAGCCAAGTTGGCAGTCGGAATGAGCAGTTCTTC.

This CDR3 reads CASRDWTGGTQPQHF. In nucleotides, the CDR3 is TGTGCCAGTAGGGATTGGACAGGGGGCACTCAGCCCCAGCATTTT. This chain connects TRBV19 to TRBJ1-5; 11 nucleotides agree with TRBD1. J was trimmed by 6 bases and V by 6 bases; bases with no gene match: 7. There are 15 residues in the CDR3. The germline gives CDR1 LNHDA, CDR2 SQIVND (reference sequence).

The chain joins TRBV11-2 to TRBJ2-5; D ambiguous. Trimming stripped 0 bases from V and 5 bases from J, with 10 bases between. CDR3 length: 14 residues. Germline lookup yields CDR1 SGHAT and CDR2 FQNNGV. The CDR3 spells CASSLEGARETQYF. CDR3 nucleotides: TGTGCCAGCAGCTTAGAAGGAGCCCGGGAGACCCAGTACTTC.

The chain links TRBV5-1 to TRBJ2-1, with D possibly TRBD2 on 5 matching bases. The germline V gene has CDR1 SGHRS and CDR2 YFSETQ. CDR3 size: 17 residues. Trimming stripped 4 bases from V and 8 bases from J, with 25 bases between. The CDR3: CASSLEAGGTRWDEQFF. The CDR3 coding sequence is TGCGCCAGCAGCCTAGAAGCAGGCGGAACTAGGTGGGATGAGCAGTTCTTC.

This chain joins TRBV9 and TRBJ2-5, with D perhaps matching TRBD2 (6 bases). Looked up from germline, CDR1 is SGDLS and CDR2 is YYNGEE. V was shortened by 3 bases and J by 5 bases, with 20 bases between the two germline ends. CDR3 length: 16 amino acids. The CDR3 spells CASSAHLEGGGETQYF. The CDR3 region has the DNA TGTGCCAGCAGCGCCCATCTGGAGGGAGGTGGGGAGACCCAGTACTTC. Together with reference TRBV9 and TRBJ2-5, the CDR3 gives the full variable domain: DSGVTQTPKHLITATGQRVTLRCSPRSGDLSVYWYQQSLDQGLQFLIQYYNGEERAKGNILERFSAQQFPDLHSELNLSSLELGDSALYFCASSAHLEGGGETQYFGPGTRLLVL.

The chain joins TRBV7-3 to TRBJ1-1, with TRBD1 as a possible D gene (5 bases). This CDR3 has 13 residues. CDR1 is SGHTA, CDR2 FQGTGA, per germline. V lost 3 bases and J 1 base, leaving 6 bases between the germline ends. The CDR3 loop reads CASSFGGNTEAFF. The CDR3 DNA follows: TGTGCCAGCAGCTTCGGGGGGAACACTGAAGCTTTCTTT.

The V gene is TRBV18, the J gene TRBJ2-6; D gene uncertain. CDR1 KGHSH and CDR2 LQKENI come from the germline V gene. Trimming removed 6 bases from V and 4 bases from J, with 13 bases in between. The CDR3 sequence is 15 residues long. The CDR3: CASSLGPLGANVLTF. The CDR3 DNA follows: TGTGCCAGCTCGCTCGGGCCCCTAGGGGCCAACGTCCTGACTTTC. The full variable domain, with the rest looked up from reference TRBV18 and TRBJ2-6, is NAGVMQNPRHLVRRRGQEARLRCSPMKGHSHVYWYRQLPEEGLKFMVYLQKENIIDESGMPKERFSAEFPKEGPSILRIQQVVRGDSAAYFCASSLGPLGANVLTFGAGSRLTVL.

The chain employs TRBV5-4 and TRBJ2-1, with 10 bases lining up with TRBD1. Germline loops: CDR1 SGHNT, CDR2 YYREEE (reference sequence). J was trimmed by 8 bases and V by 0 bases; bases with no gene match: 8. This CDR3 spans 16 amino acids. The CDR3 sequence is CASSLGTGGVGDEQFF. CDR3 nucleotide sequence: TGTGCCAGCAGCTTGGGGACAGGGGGAGTGGGCGATGAGCAGTTCTTC.

This clone was detected only once. V usage is TRBV15 and J usage is TRBJ1-4; unclear D gene. The CDR3 has 17 amino acids. The ends were cut back, 3 bases at V and 0 bases at J, with 14 bases in the middle. Germline values: CDR1 LNHNV, CDR2 YYDKDF (reference sequence). CDR3 loop: CATSSGPQLATNEKLFF. CDR3 nucleotides: TGTGCCACCAGCAGTGGCCCCCAGCTTGCAACTAATGAAAAACTGTTTTTT.

The rearrangement links TRBV7-9 to TRBJ2-7; D ambiguous. The CDR3 has 12 amino acids. Germline lookup yields CDR1 SEHNR and CDR2 FQNEAQ (reference sequence). V dropped 1 base and J dropped 2 bases, with 3 bases sitting between them. CDR3 loop: CASSLVAYEQYF. The CDR3 region has the DNA TGTGCCAGCAGCTTAGTTGCCTACGAGCAGTACTTC. Complete variable domain (other parts from reference TRBV7-9 and TRBJ2-7): DTGVSQNPRHKITKRGQNVTFRCDPISEHNRLYWYRQTLGQGPEFLTYFQNEAQLEKSRLLSDRFSAERPKGSFSTLEIQRTEQGDSAMYLCASSLVAYEQYFGPGTRLTVT.

The chain joins TRBV4-2 to TRBJ1-2; 8 bases match TRBD1. CDR3 length: 16 residues. V shed 0 bases, J shed 4 bases, and the junction held 7 bases outside the gene matches. Germline V gene data show CDR1 as LGHNA and CDR2 as YNFKEQ. Here the CDR3 reads CASSQDDTGGSYGYTF. The DNA for the CDR3 is TGTGCCAGCAGCCAAGATGATACAGGGGGTAGCTATGGCTACACCTTC.

J is TRBJ2-1 and V is TRBV19; 11 bases map to TRBD2. Trimming at V came to 5 bases and at J to 7 bases, leaving 16 bases not matched to a gene. Germline CDR1 reads LNHDA; CDR2 reads SQIVND (reference sequence). The CDR3 has 18 amino acids. CDR3 in amino acids: CASSAKGLAGLLSNEQFF. In nucleotides, the CDR3 is TGTGCCAGTAGTGCGAAAGGACTAGCGGGTTTATTATCTAATGAGCAGTTCTTC.